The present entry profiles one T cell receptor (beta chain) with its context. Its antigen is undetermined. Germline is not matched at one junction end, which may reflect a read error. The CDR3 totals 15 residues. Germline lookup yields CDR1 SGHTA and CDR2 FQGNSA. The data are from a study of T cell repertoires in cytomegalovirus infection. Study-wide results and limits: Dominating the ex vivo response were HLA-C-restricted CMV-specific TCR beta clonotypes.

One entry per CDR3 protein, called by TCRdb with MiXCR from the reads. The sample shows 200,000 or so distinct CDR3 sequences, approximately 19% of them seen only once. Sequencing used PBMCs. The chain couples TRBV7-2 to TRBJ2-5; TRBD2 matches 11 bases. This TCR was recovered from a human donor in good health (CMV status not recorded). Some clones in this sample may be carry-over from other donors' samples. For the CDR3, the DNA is TGTGACAGCAGCTTAGCGGGAGGGCTGTTGGAGACCCAGTACTTC. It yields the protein CDSSLAGGLLETQYF.